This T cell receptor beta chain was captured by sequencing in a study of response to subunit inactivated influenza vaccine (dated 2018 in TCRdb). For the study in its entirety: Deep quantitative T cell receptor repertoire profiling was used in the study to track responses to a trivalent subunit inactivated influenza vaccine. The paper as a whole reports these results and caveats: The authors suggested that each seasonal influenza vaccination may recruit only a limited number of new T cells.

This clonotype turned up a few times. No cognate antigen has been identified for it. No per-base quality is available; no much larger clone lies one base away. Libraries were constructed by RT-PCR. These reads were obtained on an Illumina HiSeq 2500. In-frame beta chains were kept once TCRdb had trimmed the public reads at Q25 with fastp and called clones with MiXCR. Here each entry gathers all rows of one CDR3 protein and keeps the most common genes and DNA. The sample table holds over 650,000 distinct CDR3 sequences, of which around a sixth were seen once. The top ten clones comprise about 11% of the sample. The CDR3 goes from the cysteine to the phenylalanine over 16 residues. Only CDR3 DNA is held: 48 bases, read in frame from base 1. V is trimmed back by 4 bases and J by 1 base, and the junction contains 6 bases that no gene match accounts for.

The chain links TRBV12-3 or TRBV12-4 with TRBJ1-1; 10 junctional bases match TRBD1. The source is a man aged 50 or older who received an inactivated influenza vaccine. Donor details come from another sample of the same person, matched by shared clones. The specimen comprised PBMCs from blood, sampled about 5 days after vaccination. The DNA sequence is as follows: TGTGCCAGCAGTTCGACAGGGGGCGCGAGGAACACTGAAGCTTTCTTT. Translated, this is CASSSTGGARNTEAFF.